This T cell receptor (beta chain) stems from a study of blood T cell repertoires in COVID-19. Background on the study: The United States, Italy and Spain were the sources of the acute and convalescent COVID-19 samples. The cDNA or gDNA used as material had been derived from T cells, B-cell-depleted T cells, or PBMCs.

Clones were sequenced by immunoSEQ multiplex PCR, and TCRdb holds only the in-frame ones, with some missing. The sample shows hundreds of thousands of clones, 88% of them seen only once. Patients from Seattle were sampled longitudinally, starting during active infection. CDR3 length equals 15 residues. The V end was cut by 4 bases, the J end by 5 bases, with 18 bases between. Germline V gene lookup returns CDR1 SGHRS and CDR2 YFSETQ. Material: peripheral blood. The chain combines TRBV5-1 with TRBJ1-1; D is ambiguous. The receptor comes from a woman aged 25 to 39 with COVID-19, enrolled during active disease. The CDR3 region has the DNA TGCGCCAGCAGCCCCATCACCCCTCGAGAGACTGAAGCTTTCTTT. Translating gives CASSPITPRETEAFF.